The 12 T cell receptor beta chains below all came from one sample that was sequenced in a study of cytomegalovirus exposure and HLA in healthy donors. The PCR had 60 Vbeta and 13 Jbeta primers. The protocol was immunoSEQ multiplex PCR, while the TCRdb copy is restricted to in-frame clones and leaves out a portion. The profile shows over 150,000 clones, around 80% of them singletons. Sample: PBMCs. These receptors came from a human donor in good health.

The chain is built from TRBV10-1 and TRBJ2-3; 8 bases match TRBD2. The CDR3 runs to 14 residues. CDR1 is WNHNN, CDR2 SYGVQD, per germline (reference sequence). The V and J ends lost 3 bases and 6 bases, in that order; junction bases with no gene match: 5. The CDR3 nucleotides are TGCGCCAGCAGTGATTCGGGGGGGATTGATACGCAGTATTTT. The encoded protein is CASSDSGGIDTQYF.

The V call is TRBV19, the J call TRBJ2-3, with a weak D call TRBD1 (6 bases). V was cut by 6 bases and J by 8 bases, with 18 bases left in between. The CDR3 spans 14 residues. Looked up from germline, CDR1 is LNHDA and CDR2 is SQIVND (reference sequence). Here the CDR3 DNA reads TGTGCCAGTAGCTCCGGGACATCAGGGGTTACGCAGTATTTT. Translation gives CASSSGTSGVTQYF.

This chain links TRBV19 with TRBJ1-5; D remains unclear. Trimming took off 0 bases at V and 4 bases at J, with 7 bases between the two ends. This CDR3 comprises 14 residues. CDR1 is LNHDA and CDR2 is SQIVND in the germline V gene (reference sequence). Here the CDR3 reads CASSIDTSNQPQHF. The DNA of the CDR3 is TGTGCCAGTAGTATAGATACAAGTAATCAGCCCCAGCATTTT.

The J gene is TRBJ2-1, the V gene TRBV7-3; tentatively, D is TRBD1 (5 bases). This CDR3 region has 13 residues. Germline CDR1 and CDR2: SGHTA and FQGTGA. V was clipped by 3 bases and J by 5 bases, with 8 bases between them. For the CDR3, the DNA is TGTGCCAGCAGCTTGGGCAGGGACAATGAGCAGTTCTTC. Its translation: CASSLGRDNEQFF.

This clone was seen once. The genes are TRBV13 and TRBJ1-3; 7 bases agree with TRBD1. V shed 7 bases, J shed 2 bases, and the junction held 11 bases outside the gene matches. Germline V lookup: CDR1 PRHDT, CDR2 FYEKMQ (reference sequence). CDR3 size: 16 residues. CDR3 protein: CASKMGPTGAGNTIYF. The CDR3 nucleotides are TGTGCCAGCAAAATGGGGCCAACAGGGGCTGGAAACACCATATATTTT.

DNA for the CDR3: TGCGCCAGCAGCTATCAACCGGGACAGGCTACAACTAATGAAAAACTGTTTTTT. This sequence encodes CASSYQPGQATTNEKLFF. The rearrangement joins TRBV4-1 to TRBJ1-4; the match to TRBD1 covers 8 bases. This CDR3 region has 18 residues. Germline CDR1 MGHRA, CDR2 YSYEKL. With 5 bases clipped from V and 0 bases from J, the junction kept 11 bases outside the gene matches.

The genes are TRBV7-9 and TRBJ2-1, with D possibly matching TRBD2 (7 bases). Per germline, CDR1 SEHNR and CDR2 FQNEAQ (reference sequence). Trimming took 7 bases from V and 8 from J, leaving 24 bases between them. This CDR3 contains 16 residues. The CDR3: CASTLRRTRGSDEQFF. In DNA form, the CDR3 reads TGTGCCAGCACTCTCCGGAGGACTAGGGGGTCGGATGAGCAGTTCTTC.

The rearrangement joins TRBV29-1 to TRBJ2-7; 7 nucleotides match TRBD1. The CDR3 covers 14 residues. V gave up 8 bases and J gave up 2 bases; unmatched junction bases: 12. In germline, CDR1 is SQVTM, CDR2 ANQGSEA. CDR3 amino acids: CSPQKQGPTYEQYF. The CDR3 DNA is TGCAGCCCACAAAAACAGGGGCCTACCTACGAGCAGTACTTC.

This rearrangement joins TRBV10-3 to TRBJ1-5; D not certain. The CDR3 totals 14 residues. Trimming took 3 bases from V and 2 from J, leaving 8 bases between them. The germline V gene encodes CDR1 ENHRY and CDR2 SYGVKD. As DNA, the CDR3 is TGTGCCATCAGTGATTTACAGCGCAATCAGCCCCAGCATTTT. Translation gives CAISDLQRNQPQHF.

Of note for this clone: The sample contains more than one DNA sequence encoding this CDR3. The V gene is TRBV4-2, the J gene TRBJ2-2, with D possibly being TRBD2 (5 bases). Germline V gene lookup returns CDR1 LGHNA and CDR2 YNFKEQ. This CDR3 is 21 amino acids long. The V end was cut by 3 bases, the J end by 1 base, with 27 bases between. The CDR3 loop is CASSQERRPVTPGKNTGELFF. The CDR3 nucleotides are TGTGCCAGCAGCCAGGAACGCCGACCAGTCACACCCGGGAAGAACACCGGGGAGCTGTTTTTT.

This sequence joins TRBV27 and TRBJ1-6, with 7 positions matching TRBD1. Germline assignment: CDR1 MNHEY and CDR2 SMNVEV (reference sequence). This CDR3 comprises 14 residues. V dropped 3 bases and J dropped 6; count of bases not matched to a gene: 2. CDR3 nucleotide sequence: TGTGCCAGCAGTTTGGACAGGATTAATTCACCCCTCCACTTT. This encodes CASSLDRINSPLHF.

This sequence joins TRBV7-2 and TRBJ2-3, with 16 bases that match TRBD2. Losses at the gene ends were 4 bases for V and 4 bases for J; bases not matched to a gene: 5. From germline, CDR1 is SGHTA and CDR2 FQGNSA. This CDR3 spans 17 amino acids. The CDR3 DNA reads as TGTGCCAGCAGCTGGGGGACTAGCGGGGGGGCAGCAGATACGCAGTATTTT. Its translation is CASSWGTSGGAADTQYF.